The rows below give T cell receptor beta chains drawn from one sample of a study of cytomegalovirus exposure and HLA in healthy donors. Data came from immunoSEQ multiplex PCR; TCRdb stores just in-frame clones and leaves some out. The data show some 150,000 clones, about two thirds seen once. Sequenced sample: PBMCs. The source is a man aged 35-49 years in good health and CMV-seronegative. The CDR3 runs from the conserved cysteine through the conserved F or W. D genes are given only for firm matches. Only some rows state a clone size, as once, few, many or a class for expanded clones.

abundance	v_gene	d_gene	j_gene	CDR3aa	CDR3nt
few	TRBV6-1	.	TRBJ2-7	CASNLQKSGPEQYF	TGTGCCAGCAACCTACAGAAATCAGGTCCCGAGCAGTACTTC
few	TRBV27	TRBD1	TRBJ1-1	CASKPRTGNTEAFF	TGTGCCAGCAAACCACGGACAGGGAACACTGAAGCTTTCTTT
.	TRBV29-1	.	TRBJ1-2	CSVEGGGFGYYGYTF	TGCAGCGTTGAAGGCGGAGGGTTTGGGTACTATGGCTACACCTTC
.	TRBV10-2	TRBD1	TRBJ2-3	CASSEYNTGVSTDTQYF	TGCGCCAGCAGTGAATACAATACAGGGGTTAGCACAGATACGCAGTATTTT
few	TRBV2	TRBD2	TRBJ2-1	CASSLSGGAYNEQFF	TGTGCCAGCAGCCTTAGCGGGGGGGCCTACAATGAGCAGTTCTTC
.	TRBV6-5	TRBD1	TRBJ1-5	CASNNRGSNQPQHF	TGTGCCAGCAATAACAGGGGAAGCAATCAGCCCCAGCATTTT
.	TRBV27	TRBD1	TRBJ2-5	CASSLGQGNRVQETQYF	TGTGCCAGCAGTTTGGGACAGGGGAATAGAGTGCAAGAGACCCAGTACTTC
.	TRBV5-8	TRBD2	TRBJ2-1	CASSPRLAGSYNEQFF	TGTGCCAGCAGCCCCAGACTAGCGGGGTCCTACAATGAGCAGTTCTTC
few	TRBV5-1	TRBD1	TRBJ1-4	CASSVQTGNGEKLFF	TGCGCCAGCAGCGTACAGACAGGGAATGGGGAAAAACTGTTTTTT
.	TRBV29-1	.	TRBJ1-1	CSVEELGGEAFF	TGCAGCGTTGAAGAGTTAGGGGGTGAAGCTTTCTTT
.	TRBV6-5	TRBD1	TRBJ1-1	CASSRQGETFF	TGTGCCAGCAGCCGTCAGGGGGAAACTTTCTTT
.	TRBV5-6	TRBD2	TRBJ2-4	CASSSMGLAGVLNIQYF	TGTGCCAGCAGCTCAATGGGACTAGCGGGGGTTCTGAACATTCAGTACTTC
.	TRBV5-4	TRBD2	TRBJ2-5	CASGREGRLETQYF	TGTGCCAGCGGGCGGGAGGGCCGTTTAGAGACCCAGTACTTC
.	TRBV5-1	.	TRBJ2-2	CASSLRESTGELFF	TGCGCCAGCAGCTTACGGGAATCCACCGGGGAGCTGTTTTTT
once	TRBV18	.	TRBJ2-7	CASSPEHSYEQYF	TGTGCCAGCTCACCAGAACACAGCTACGAGCAGTACTTC
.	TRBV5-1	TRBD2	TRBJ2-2	CASSSPGGGDTGELFF	TGCGCCAGCAGCTCTCCGGGGGGAGGGGACACCGGGGAGCTGTTTTTT
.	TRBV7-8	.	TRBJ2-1	CAIQQLTGLYNEQFF	TGTGCCATACAGCAGCTGACAGGTTTATACAATGAGCAGTTCTTC
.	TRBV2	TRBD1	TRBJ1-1	CASNRDSNTEAFF	TGTGCCAGCAACCGGGACAGCAACACTGAAGCTTTCTTT
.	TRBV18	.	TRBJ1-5	CASSPPGGDQPQHF	TGTGCCAGCTCACCACCGGGGGGTGATCAGCCCCAGCATTTT
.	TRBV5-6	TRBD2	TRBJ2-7	CASSSLAGGPYEQYF	TGTGCCAGCAGCAGTCTAGCGGGGGGGCCCTACGAGCAGTACTTC
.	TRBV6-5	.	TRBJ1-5	CASSLQVNQPQHF	TGTGCCAGCAGTCTACAGGTAAATCAGCCCCAGCATTTT
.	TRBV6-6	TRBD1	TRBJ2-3	CASSLTGGRTDTQYF	TGTGCCAGCAGCCTCACAGGGGGCCGCACAGATACGCAGTATTTT
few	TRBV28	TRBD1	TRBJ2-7	CASSSHAPQGIGYEQYF	TGTGCCAGCAGTTCTCATGCCCCACAGGGGATCGGGTACGAGCAGTACTTC
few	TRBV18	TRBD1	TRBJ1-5	CASSRSGTDQPQHF	TGTGCCAGCTCACGGTCCGGGACAGATCAGCCCCAGCATTTT
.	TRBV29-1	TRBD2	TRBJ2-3	CSGLPGLAGGNTQYF	TGCAGCGGACTTCCCGGACTAGCGGGGGGAAATACGCAGTATTTT
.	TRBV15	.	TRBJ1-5	CATSRTANQPQHF	TGTGCCACCAGTAGGACAGCTAATCAGCCCCAGCATTTT
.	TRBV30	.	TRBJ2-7	CAWSRGSYEQYF	TGTGCCTGGAGTAGGGGGTCATACGAGCAGTACTTC
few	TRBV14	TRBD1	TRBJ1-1	CASSAGQGGGTEAFF	TGTGCCAGCAGCGCGGGACAGGGTGGAGGCACTGAAGCTTTCTTT
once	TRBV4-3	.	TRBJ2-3	CASSQAEGPTDTQYF	TGCGCCAGCAGCCAAGCGGAGGGGCCCACAGATACGCAGTATTTT
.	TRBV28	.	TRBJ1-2	CASSLSAGQNYGYTF	TGTGCCAGCAGTTTATCAGCAGGACAGAACTATGGCTACACCTTC
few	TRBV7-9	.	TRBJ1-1	CASRPSLRTEAFF	TGTGCCAGCAGGCCGAGTCTTCGGACTGAAGCTTTCTTT
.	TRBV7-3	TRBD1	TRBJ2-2	CASSSANYRGGELFF	TGTGCCAGCAGCTCCGCAAATTACAGGGGCGGGGAGCTGTTTTTT
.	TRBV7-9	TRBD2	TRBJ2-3	CASSLGGGLSTDTQYF	TGTGCCAGCAGCTTAGGGGGAGGGTTGAGCACAGATACGCAGTATTTT
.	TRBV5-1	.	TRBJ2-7	CASSTSSEAAYEQYF	TGCGCCAGCAGCACTAGTAGCGAAGCCGCCTACGAGCAGTACTTC
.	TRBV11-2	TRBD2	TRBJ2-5	CASSPRLAKETQYF	TGTGCCAGCAGCCCCAGACTAGCGAAAGAGACCCAGTACTTC
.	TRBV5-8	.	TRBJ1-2	CASSLVFGGANYGYTF	TGTGCCAGCAGCTTGGTCTTTGGAGGGGCTAACTATGGCTACACCTTC
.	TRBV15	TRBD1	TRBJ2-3	CATRRDRAQDTQYF	TGTGCCACCAGGCGGGACAGGGCACAAGATACGCAGTATTTT
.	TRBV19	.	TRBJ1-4	CASSGLRGGKLFF	TGTGCCAGTAGTGGTCTACGGGGAGGAAAACTGTTTTTT
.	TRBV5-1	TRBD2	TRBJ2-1	CASSLVSGRVGEQFF	TGCGCCAGCAGCTTGGTTAGCGGGAGAGTAGGTGAGCAGTTCTTC
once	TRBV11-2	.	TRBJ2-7	CASSTSYEQYF	TGTGCCAGCAGCACGAGCTACGAGCAGTACTTC
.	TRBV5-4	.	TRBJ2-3	CASSSPGGADTQYF	TGTGCCAGCAGCTCCCCGGGCGGGGCAGATACGCAGTATTTT
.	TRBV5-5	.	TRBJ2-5	CASSFGVGGPGETQYF	TGTGCCAGCAGCTTTGGGGTAGGAGGGCCGGGAGAGACCCAGTACTTC
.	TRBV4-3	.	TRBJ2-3	CASSLRQTDTQYF	TGCGCCAGCAGCCTTAGACAAACAGATACGCAGTATTTT
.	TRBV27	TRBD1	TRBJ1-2	CASSHHGQGRAYGYTF	TGTGCCAGCAGCCACCACGGACAGGGGCGCGCCTATGGCTACACCTTC
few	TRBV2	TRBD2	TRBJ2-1	CASSAPSGGAASSYNEQFF	TGTGCCAGCAGTGCACCTAGCGGGGGGGCAGCGAGCTCCTACAATGAGCAGTTCTTC
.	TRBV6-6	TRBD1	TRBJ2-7	CASSVRDRGGYEQYF	TGTGCCAGCAGTGTCCGGGACAGGGGTGGTTACGAGCAGTACTTC
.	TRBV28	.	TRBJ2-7	CASGAGMHEQYF	TGTGCCAGCGGGGCAGGGATGCACGAGCAGTACTTC
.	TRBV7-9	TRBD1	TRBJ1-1	CASSLGQGMNTEAFF	TGTGCCAGCAGCTTGGGACAGGGGATGAACACTGAAGCTTTCTTT
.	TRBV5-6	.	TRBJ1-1	CASSLGVEAFF	TGTGCCAGCAGCTTGGGAGTTGAAGCTTTCTTT
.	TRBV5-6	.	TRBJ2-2	CASSLARPGMNTGELFF	TGTGCCAGCAGCTTGGCCCGACCGGGTATGAACACCGGGGAGCTGTTTTTT
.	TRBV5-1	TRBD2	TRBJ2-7	CASSLGLAGTTISYEQYF	TGCGCCAGCAGCTTGGGACTAGCGGGGACCACCATCTCCTACGAGCAGTACTTC
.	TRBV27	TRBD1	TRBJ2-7	CASSLSPGQGAKEQYF	TGTGCCAGCAGTTTATCCCCGGGACAGGGGGCAAAAGAGCAGTACTTC
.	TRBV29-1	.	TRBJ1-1	CSVEAGAEAFF	TGCAGCGTTGAGGCGGGGGCTGAAGCTTTCTTT
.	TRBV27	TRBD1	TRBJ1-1	CASSPGTGGVAKAFF	TGTGCCAGCAGCCCCGGGACAGGGGGAGTAGCTAAAGCTTTCTTT
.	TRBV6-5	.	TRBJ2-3	CASSYLKGDTQYF	TGTGCCAGCAGTTACCTCAAGGGGGATACGCAGTATTTT